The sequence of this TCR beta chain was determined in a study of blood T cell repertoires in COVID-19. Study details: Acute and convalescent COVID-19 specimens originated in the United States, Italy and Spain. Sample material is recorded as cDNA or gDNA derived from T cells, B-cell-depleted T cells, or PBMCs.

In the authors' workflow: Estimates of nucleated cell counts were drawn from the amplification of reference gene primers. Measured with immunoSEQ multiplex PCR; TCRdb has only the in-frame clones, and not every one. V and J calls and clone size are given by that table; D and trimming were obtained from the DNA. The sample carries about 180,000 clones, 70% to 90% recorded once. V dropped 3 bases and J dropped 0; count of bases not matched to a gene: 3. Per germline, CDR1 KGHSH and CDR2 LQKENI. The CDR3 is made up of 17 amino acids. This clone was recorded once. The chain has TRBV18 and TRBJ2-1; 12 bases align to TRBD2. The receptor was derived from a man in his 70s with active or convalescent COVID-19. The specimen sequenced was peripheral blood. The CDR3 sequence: CASSPWTSGDSYNEQFF. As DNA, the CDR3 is TGTGCCAGCTCACCCTGGACTAGCGGGGACTCCTACAATGAGCAGTTCTTC.